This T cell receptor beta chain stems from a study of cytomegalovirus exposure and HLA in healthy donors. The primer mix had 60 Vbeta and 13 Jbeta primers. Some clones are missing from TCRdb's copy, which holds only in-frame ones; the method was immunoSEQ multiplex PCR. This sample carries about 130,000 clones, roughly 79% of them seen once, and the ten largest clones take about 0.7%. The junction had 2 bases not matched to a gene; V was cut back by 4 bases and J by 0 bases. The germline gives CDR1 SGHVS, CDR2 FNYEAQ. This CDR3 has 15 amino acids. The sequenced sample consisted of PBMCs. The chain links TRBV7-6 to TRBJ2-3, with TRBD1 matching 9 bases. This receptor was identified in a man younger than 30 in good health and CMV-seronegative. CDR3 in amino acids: CASSSTGGSTDTQYF. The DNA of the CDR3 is TGTGCCAGCAGCTCGACAGGGGGAAGCACAGATACGCAGTATTTT.